One and the same sample provided the 3 T cell receptor beta chains below, sequenced in a study of the immune and genomic landscape of osteosarcoma. Clones were sequenced by immunoSEQ multiplex PCR, and TCRdb holds only the in-frame ones, with some missing. Here the sample spans 6,000 to 7,000 clones, roughly two thirds being singletons. The post-treatment osteosarcoma tumors were primary, local recurrence or metastasis specimens from poor-prognosis patients. The sample consisted of osteosarcoma tumor tissue from the lung. The receptor set was obtained from a human donor with osteosarcoma.

The chain recombines TRBV29-1 with TRBJ2-3; 8 bases align to TRBD2. The CDR3 contains 18 residues. V was clipped by 5 bases and J by 2 bases; unmatched bases: 18. Germline V gives CDR1 SQVTM, CDR2 ANQGSEA. The CDR3 reads CSVPPIAGSPLFTDTQYF. In DNA form, the CDR3 reads TGCAGCGTTCCTCCTATAGCGGGGAGTCCCCTCTTCACAGATACGCAGTATTTT.

The V and J genes are TRBV27 and TRBJ1-2; D unresolved. The CDR3 consists of 14 residues. CDR1 is MNHEY and CDR2 is SMNVEV in the germline V gene (reference sequence). V lost 5 bases, J lost 6 bases, and 16 bases lay in between. Here the CDR3 DNA reads TGTGCCAGCAGTCGCCTTGGGGTGCGGAATGGCTACACCTTC. Residues: CASSRLGVRNGYTF.

The J gene is TRBJ1-2, the V gene TRBV6-1; TRBD1 might be the D (6 bases). V lost 5 bases to trimming and J lost 7 bases, with 8 bases between them. The CDR3 extends over 11 amino acids. Germline V gives CDR1 MNHNS, CDR2 SASEGT. CDR3 region: CASSNRAGYTF. The CDR3 DNA is TGTGCCAGCAGTAACAGGGCTGGCTACACCTTC.